Following are 3 T cell receptor beta chains from one sample sequenced in a study of chronic HIV infection and antiretroviral therapy. TCRdb reanalysed the 5' RACE reads using MiXCR and keeps one entry per CDR3 protein. Counted here are around 30,000 distinct CDR3 sequences, 7.5% to 10% occurring once; the ten biggest clones make up 2.5%. Sequencing input: peripheral blood. The receptors shown here come from an adult who had HIV and had not received antiretroviral therapy, or was an uninfected healthy control (not recorded which).

This clonotype was seen repeatedly, ten times or more. The rearrangement links TRBV6-5 to TRBJ2-6; D unclear. V was shortened by 6 bases and J by 2 bases, with 8 bases between the two germline ends. CDR1 and CDR2 (germline): MNHEY, SVGAGI. This CDR3 spans 14 amino acids. The CDR3, as DNA: TGTGCCAGCAGCTACGGCCCTGGGGCCAACGTCCTGACTTTC. Amino acids: CASSYGPGANVLTF.

CDR3 protein: CASSHRGNNSPLHF. In DNA form, the CDR3 reads TGTGCCAGCAGCCACCGAGGGAATAATTCACCCCTCCACTTT. The chain has TRBV14 and TRBJ1-6; no clear D gene. CDR1 and CDR2 from the germline V gene are SGHDN and FVKESK. V shed 3 bases and J shed 5 bases, with 8 bases lying between them. The CDR3 is made up of 14 amino acids.

The rearrangement links TRBV7-2 to TRBJ2-5, with a weak D call TRBD2 (6 bases). Trimming left V 5 bases short and J 5 bases short, with 15 bases between. CDR3 length equals 14 residues. Germline loops: CDR1 SGHTA, CDR2 FQGNSA. The CDR3 coding sequence is TGTGCCAGCAGCCCGTCACTAGCATCGGAGACCCAGTACTTC. Translated, it gives CASSPSLASETQYF.